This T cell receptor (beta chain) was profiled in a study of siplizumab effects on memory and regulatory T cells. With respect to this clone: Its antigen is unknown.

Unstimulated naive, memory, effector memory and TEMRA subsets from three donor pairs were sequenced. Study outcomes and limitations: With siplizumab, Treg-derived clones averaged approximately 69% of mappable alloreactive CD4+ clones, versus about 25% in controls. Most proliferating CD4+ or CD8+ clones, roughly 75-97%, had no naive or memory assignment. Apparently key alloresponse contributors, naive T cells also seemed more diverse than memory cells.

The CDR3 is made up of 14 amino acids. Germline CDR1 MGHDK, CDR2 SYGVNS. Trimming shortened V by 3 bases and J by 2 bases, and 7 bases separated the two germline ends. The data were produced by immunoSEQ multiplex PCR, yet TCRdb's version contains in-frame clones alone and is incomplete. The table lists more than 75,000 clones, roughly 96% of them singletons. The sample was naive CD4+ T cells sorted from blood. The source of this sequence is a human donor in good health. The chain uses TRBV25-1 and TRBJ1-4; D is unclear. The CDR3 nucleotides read TGTGCCAGCAGTGAGCGATGGACTAATGAAAAACTGTTTTTT. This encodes CASSERWTNEKLFF.